This T cell receptor beta chain was retrieved from a study of blood T cell repertoires in COVID-19. Study information: Some COVID-19 samples were acute and others convalescent; all came from the United States, Italy and Spain. PBMCs, B-cell-depleted T cells, or T cells provided the cDNA or gDNA that made up the material.

Per the original methods: Estimates of nucleated cell counts were drawn from the amplification of reference gene primers. Using immunoSEQ multiplex PCR, the repertoire was profiled, and TCRdb retains in-frame clones only, with some absent. V and J calls plus clone size are reproduced from that table; the DNA served to infer D and trimming. The sample lists about 130,000 clones, roughly 86% occurring once. Trimming left V 0 bases short and J 0 bases short, with 12 bases between. The CDR3 has 16 amino acids. Germline-derived CDR1 and CDR2 are MGHRA and YSYEKL. Sequenced material: peripheral blood. V usage is TRBV4-1 and J usage is TRBJ2-7; D remains unclear. This sequence originates from a human donor in a cohort sampled during active COVID-19. The CDR3 is CASSQEHAIPSYEQYF. The CDR3 bases are TGCGCCAGCAGCCAAGAGCATGCTATTCCCTCCTACGAGCAGTACTTC.